These 27 T cell receptor beta chains were all obtained from the same sample, sequenced in a study of blood T cell repertoires in COVID-19. TCRdb's copy holds only in-frame clones and misses some; the assay was immunoSEQ multiplex PCR. The data hold over 200,000 clones, with 83% observed a single time. The sample taken for sequencing was peripheral blood. Receptors originate from a woman aged 25 to 39 with COVID-19, enrolled during active disease.

This chain uses TRBV28 with TRBJ1-2; the D gene is possibly TRBD1 (5 bases). V lost 8 bases to trimming and J lost 4 bases, with 14 bases between them. From germline, CDR1 is MDHEN and CDR2 SYDVKM. The CDR3 runs to 13 residues. The CDR3 DNA reads as TGTGCCAGCGCGCCGCCGGGACTCTATGGCTACACCTTC. Translated: CASAPPGLYGYTF.

The V call is TRBV5-1, the J call TRBJ1-1, with a tentative D call TRBD1 (6 bases). The CDR3 runs to 17 residues. Trimming removed 4 bases at V and 5 bases at J, with 24 bases between. The V gene's germline CDR1 is SGHRS and CDR2 YFSETQ. Here the CDR3 reads CASSARERTVFGTEAFF. The DNA of the CDR3 is TGCGCCAGCAGCGCCAGAGAAAGGACAGTCTTCGGGACTGAAGCTTTCTTT.

This chain joins TRBV15 and TRBJ1-2; 8 bases fit TRBD1. This CDR3 has 19 residues. Trimming cost V 3 bases and J 2 bases; bases outside gene matches: 17. Germline values: CDR1 LNHNV, CDR2 YYDKDF (reference sequence). As DNA, the CDR3 is TGTGCCACCAGCAGCATCCGGGACAGGATAGAGGGACGGAACTATGGCTACACCTTC. Its translation is CATSSIRDRIEGRNYGYTF.

The sample holds one count of this clone. The chain uses TRBV7-2 and TRBJ2-7, with TRBD2 matching over 11 bases. The germline V gene has CDR1 SGHTA and CDR2 FQGNSA. This CDR3 comprises 16 residues. J gave up 7 bases and V 5 bases, and 13 bases lay outside the gene matches. The CDR3 DNA reads TGTGCCAGCAGCCCCCGCCCGACTAGCGGGGCGGAGGAGCAGTACTTC. Its protein is CASSPRPTSGAEEQYF.

As concerns this clone: The same CDR3 arises from other DNA sequences in this sample as well. The chain has TRBV30 and TRBJ1-4; the match to TRBD1 covers 8 bases. The V and J ends lost 0 bases and 7 bases, in that order; junction bases with no gene match: 1. The germline gives CDR1 GTSNPN, CDR2 SVGIG (reference sequence). There are 13 residues in the CDR3. The DNA for the CDR3 is TGTGCCTGGAGTGTACAGGGGGGTGAAAAACTGTTTTTT. It codes for CAWSVQGGEKLFF.

The V and J genes are TRBV2 and TRBJ2-7, with TRBD2 matching 9 bases. Per the germline V gene, CDR1 is SNHLY and CDR2 is FYNNEI. This CDR3 region has 15 residues. V shed 5 bases, J shed 2 bases, and the junction held 7 bases outside the gene matches. The CDR3 DNA is TGTGCCAGCAGTCCGCCCCAGCGGGAGGCCTACGAGCAGTACTTC. This encodes CASSPPQREAYEQYF.

The chain joins TRBV6-5 to TRBJ2-7, with TRBD1 as a possible D gene (6 bases). With 2 bases removed from V and 5 bases from J, the gap between germline ends came to 13 bases. Germline loops: CDR1 MNHEY, CDR2 SVGAGI. The CDR3 loop spans 14 amino acids. CDR3 loop: CASSYAGVVHEQYF. CDR3 coding DNA: TGTGCCAGCAGTTACGCAGGGGTCGTCCACGAGCAGTACTTC.

The rearrangement links TRBV6-2 or TRBV6-3 to TRBJ2-1; 9 bases align to TRBD2. This CDR3 region has 15 residues. J lost 4 bases, V lost 5 bases, and 6 bases had no gene match. Looked up from germline, CDR1 is MNHEY and CDR2 is SVGEGT. The CDR3: CASSNLAGRYNEQFF. The DNA for the CDR3 is TGTGCCAGCAGTAACCTAGCGGGAAGATACAATGAGCAGTTCTTC.

The CDR3 DNA is TGTGCCAGCAGTGACTGGTTAACTAGCGGGCCCAGCACAGATACGCAGTATTTT. The encoded protein is CASSDWLTSGPSTDTQYF. The chain couples TRBV6-4 to TRBJ2-3, with 9 bases identical to TRBD2. Germline CDR1 is MRHNA and CDR2 is SNTAGT. J lost 0 bases, V lost 1 base, and 8 bases had no gene match. This CDR3 is 18 amino acids long.

The J gene is TRBJ2-1, the V gene TRBV25-1; 11 bases are a match to TRBD2. The CDR3 consists of 15 residues. Losses at the gene ends were 4 bases for V and 4 bases for J; bases not matched to a gene: 3. Germline V gene data show CDR1 as MGHDK and CDR2 as SYGVNS. CDR3 loop: CASSVAGGRYNEQFF. In nucleotides, the CDR3 is TGTGCCAGCAGTGTAGCGGGGGGGCGATACAATGAGCAGTTCTTC.

The genes are TRBV13 and TRBJ2-7; D remains unclear. Deletions cut 0 bases from V and 2 bases from J, with 8 bases between. The V gene's germline CDR1 is PRHDT and CDR2 FYEKMQ (reference sequence). This CDR3 region has 14 residues. CDR3 amino acids: CASSLGSPTYEQYF. The CDR3 DNA is TGTGCCAGCAGCTTAGGCAGTCCCACCTACGAGCAGTACTTC.

This clone was seen a handful of times. The V gene is TRBV6-4, the J gene TRBJ2-5; a possible D gene is TRBD2 (6 bases). The CDR3 totals 19 residues. V dropped 0 bases and J dropped 1 base, with 21 bases sitting between them. The germline CDR1 and CDR2 sequences are MRHNA and SNTAGT. CDR3 sequence reads: CASSDSPLSPGDLQETQYF. CDR3 bases: TGTGCCAGCAGTGACTCGCCGTTGTCTCCGGGGGATCTCCAAGAGACCCAGTACTTC.

The J gene is TRBJ2-7, the V gene TRBV18; 11 nucleotides agree with TRBD1. The CDR3 extends over 17 amino acids. J lost 6 bases, V lost 1 base, and 11 bases had no gene match. Per germline, CDR1 KGHSH and CDR2 LQKENI. CDR3 amino acids: CASSPRGLGQGAREQYF. The CDR3 bases are TGTGCCAGCTCACCACGGGGGTTAGGACAGGGGGCACGCGAGCAGTACTTC.

This chain joins TRBV5-1 and TRBJ2-3, with TRBD2 identical over 10 bases. The CDR3 has 16 amino acids. Germline V gene sequence: CDR1 SGHRS, CDR2 YFSETQ. The ends lost 1 base at V and 2 bases at J; junction bases unmatched: 4. The CDR3 coding sequence is TGCGCCAGCAGCTTGAGGACTAGCGGAAACACAGATACGCAGTATTTT. It yields the protein CASSLRTSGNTDTQYF.

This clone has more than one count but fewer than ten. This chain joins TRBV15 and TRBJ1-6, with 7 bases aligning to TRBD1. Germline lookup yields CDR1 LNHNV and CDR2 YYDKDF (reference sequence). CDR3 length: 16 amino acids. J lost 7 bases, V lost 2 bases, and 8 bases had no gene match. The DNA of the CDR3 is TGTGCCACCAGCAGACCCAGACAGGGCGGGAATTCACCCCTCCACTTT. Translated, it gives CATSRPRQGGNSPLHF.

The J gene is TRBJ2-7, the V gene TRBV3-1 (or the pseudogene TRBV3-2); 7 bases fit TRBD2. After removal of 3 bases from V and 4 bases from J, the junction contained 9 bases not matched to a gene. The CDR3 loop spans 15 amino acids. Looked up from germline, CDR1 is LGHDT and CDR2 is YNNKEL (reference sequence). Here the CDR3 reads CASSHGTPGLYEQYF. The CDR3 DNA sequence: TGTGCCAGCAGCCACGGGACTCCGGGACTATACGAGCAGTACTTC.

The chain links TRBV12-1 to TRBJ2-7; TRBD1 was called by the table and not checked on the DNA. TRBV12-1 is annotated as a pseudogene. The CDR3 runs 16 residues. The CDR3 DNA sequence: TGTGCCAGCAGCTTCTCTTCCGGGACAGGGGACTACGAGCAGTACTTC. Its translation: CASSFSSGTGDYEQYF.

This chain connects TRBV18 to TRBJ1-1; 9 positions match TRBD1. There are 15 residues in the CDR3. Trimming removed 3 bases from V and 4 bases from J; junction bases left unmatched: 6. Per germline, CDR1 KGHSH and CDR2 LQKENI. This CDR3 is CASSPAGTGFTEAFF. CDR3 bases: TGTGCCAGCTCACCGGCCGGGACAGGGTTCACTGAAGCTTTCTTT.

The CDR3 DNA follows: TGTGCCAGCAGCTTAAAGGGGGGCGGGAGCACTGAAGCTTTCTTT. Amino acids: CASSLKGGGSTEAFF. The chain employs TRBV11-2 and TRBJ1-1; possible D gene TRBD1, 6 bases. The germline V and J ends were trimmed by 2 bases and 4 bases, with 14 bases remaining between them. This CDR3 has 15 residues. Germline CDR1 SGHAT, CDR2 FQNNGV.

This clone appeared once. The chain recombines TRBV19 with TRBJ2-2, with D perhaps matching TRBD2 (6 bases). The germline V gene has CDR1 LNHDA and CDR2 SQIVND (reference sequence). Trimming took 3 bases from V and 6 from J, leaving 8 bases between them. The CDR3 totals 13 residues. The CDR3 protein is CASSMGGAGELFF. As DNA, the CDR3 is TGTGCCAGTAGTATGGGAGGTGCCGGGGAGCTGTTTTTT. The full variable domain, with the rest looked up from reference TRBV19 and TRBJ2-2, is DGGITQSPKYLFRKEGQNVTLSCEQNLNHDAMYWYRQDPGQGLRLIYYSQIVNDFQKGDIAEGYSVSREKKESFPLTVTSAQKNPTAFYLCASSMGGAGELFFGEGSRLTVL.

This chain links TRBV7-2 with TRBJ2-3; 7 bases align to TRBD2. With 6 bases clipped from V and 1 base from J, the junction kept 7 bases outside the gene matches. Germline CDR1 SGHTA, CDR2 FQGNSA. This CDR3 region has 15 residues. The CDR3: CASRPSGSRTDTQYF. CDR3 nucleotides: TGTGCCAGCAGGCCTAGCGGTTCTCGCACAGATACGCAGTATTTT.

This clone came up once. The sample contains more than one DNA sequence encoding this CDR3. The genes are TRBV9 and TRBJ2-1, with 11 bases identical to TRBD2. V shed 0 bases, J shed 9 bases, and the junction held 5 bases outside the gene matches. CDR3 size: 15 residues. Germline loops: CDR1 SGDLS, CDR2 YYNGEE. CDR3 region: CASSVVAGGPIEQFF. CDR3 bases: TGTGCCAGCAGCGTAGTAGCGGGAGGGCCTATTGAGCAGTTCTTC.

This clone was seen a single time. CDR3 in DNA: TGTGCCAGTAGTATGACAGGCCCTGGTGACACCGGGGAGCTGTTTTTT. Translating gives CASSMTGPGDTGELFF. This chain links TRBV19 with TRBJ2-2, with D possibly TRBD1 on 6 matching bases. CDR3 size: 16 residues. Germline assignment: CDR1 LNHDA and CDR2 SQIVND (reference sequence). Trimming removed 3 bases at V and 3 bases at J, with 14 bases between.

The V call is TRBV30, the J call TRBJ1-5; 8 nucleotides align to TRBD1. This CDR3 has 15 amino acids. V lost 1 base, J lost 6 bases, and 8 bases stayed unmatched. Germline CDR1 is GTSNPN and CDR2 is SVGIG (reference sequence). The CDR3 sequence is CAWSATGEGGQPQHF. Written as DNA, the CDR3 is TGTGCCTGGAGTGCGACAGGGGAAGGTGGTCAGCCCCAGCATTTT.

The chain carries TRBV7-9 and TRBJ2-7, with TRBD1 matching 7 bases. The CDR3 is made up of 14 amino acids. V dropped 1 base and J dropped 1; count of bases not matched to a gene: 1. Germline assignment: CDR1 SEHNR and CDR2 FQNEAQ (reference sequence). In DNA, the CDR3 is TGTGCCAGCAGCTTAGACAGGGGTTCCTACGAGCAGTACTTC. Translated, it gives CASSLDRGSYEQYF.

The chain combines TRBV6-5 with TRBJ2-1; D is possibly TRBD2 (6 bases). Trimming removed 8 bases at V and 3 bases at J, with 14 bases between. CDR1 is MNHEY, CDR2 SVGAGI, per germline. The CDR3 sequence is 14 residues long. The CDR3 sequence is CASSRGALYNEQFF. The CDR3 DNA reads TGTGCCAGCTCGCGGGGAGCTCTCTACAATGAGCAGTTCTTC.

In this sample, this clone turned up a few times. The J gene is TRBJ1-5, the V gene TRBV3-1 (or the pseudogene TRBV3-2); D is unclear. The V gene lost 1 base and the J gene lost 0 bases, with 10 bases spanning the gap. Germline CDR1 and CDR2: LGHDT and YNNKEL (reference sequence). The CDR3 sequence is 16 residues long. The CDR3 bases are TGTGCCAGCAGCCAAGGGTCGGTTTATAGCAATCAGCCCCAGCATTTT. This gives the protein CASSQGSVYSNQPQHF.